These 30 T cell receptor beta chains came from one sample sequenced in a study of T cells in Graves' hyperthyroidism and ophthalmopathy. From RNA transcripts, TCR beta CDR3 regions were amplified. The HTBI primer set was used in a first-round RT-PCR of the TCR CDR3. TCRdb analysed the multiplex PCR reads with MiXCR anew, one entry per CDR3 protein. The sample carries about 740,000 distinct CDR3 sequences, about 15% recorded once. Sequencing was done on a sample of blood. These receptors were taken from a woman in her late teens or twenties with Graves' hyperthyroidism.

There are many counts of this clonotype. The gene calls are TRBV24-1 and TRBJ2-3, with 8 bases lining up with TRBD1. V trimming: 0 bases; J trimming: 7 bases; junction bases outside the gene matches: 20. This CDR3 is built from 20 residues. Germline assignment: CDR1 KGHDR and CDR2 SFDVKD. CDR3: CATSDLPGRRRDRFINTQYF. In DNA form, the CDR3 reads TGTGCCACCAGTGATTTGCCGGGGCGTCGCCGGGACAGGTTCATAAATACGCAGTATTTT.

The sample holds a few counts of this clonotype. The V call is TRBV20-1, the J call TRBJ2-7; tentative D call: TRBD1 (6 bases). Germline CDR1 and CDR2: DFQATT and SNEGSKA (reference sequence). The CDR3 is 13 amino acids. Trimming stripped 3 bases from V and 0 bases from J, with 9 bases between. The CDR3 loop is CSASRGGSYEQYF. The CDR3 DNA reads TGCAGTGCTAGTCGAGGGGGCTCCTACGAGCAGTACTTC.

This clonotype has just a few counts. The J gene is TRBJ1-2, the V gene TRBV16; unclear D gene. Germline V gene data show CDR1 as KGHSY and CDR2 as FQNENV. The CDR3 has 14 amino acids. Trimming cost V 2 bases and J 8 bases, with 15 bases left between them. The CDR3 spells CASSQPFDPSGYTF. The CDR3 DNA follows: TGTGCCAGCAGCCAACCCTTTGATCCTTCAGGCTACACCTTC.

The V and J genes are TRBV5-1 and TRBJ2-3; TRBD2 aligns across 7 bases. The ends lost 2 bases at V and 3 bases at J; junction bases unmatched: 9. Germline CDR1 and CDR2: SGHRS and YFSETQ. CDR3 length equals 16 residues. CDR3 residues: CASSLGRDYLTDTQYF. The CDR3, as DNA: TGCGCCAGCAGCTTAGGCAGGGACTACCTTACAGATACGCAGTATTTT.

In its sample, this clonotype was seen a few times. The genes are TRBV6-1 and TRBJ1-2; D gene ambiguous. The CDR3 is made up of 11 amino acids. V dropped 8 bases and J dropped 5 bases, with 9 bases sitting between them. CDR1 and CDR2 (germline): MNHNS, SASEGT. The CDR3 DNA sequence: TGTGCCAGCGGAGAGTTGTATGGCTACACCTTC. It yields the protein CASGELYGYTF.

The rearrangement joins TRBV19 to TRBJ1-2; D is unresolved. This CDR3 is built from 13 residues. Trimming cost V 8 bases and J 4 bases, with 14 bases left between them. Per germline, CDR1 LNHDA and CDR2 SQIVND (reference sequence). This CDR3 is CASRSGRSYGYTF. For the CDR3, the DNA is TGTGCCAGTCGAAGTGGCAGGAGCTATGGCTACACCTTC.

This clonotype was recorded at least ten times. The chain couples TRBV2 to TRBJ2-2; 7 nucleotides line up with TRBD1. CDR3 size: 15 residues. V lost 1 base and J lost 6; bases outside the gene matches: 5. Germline CDR1 and CDR2: SNHLY and FYNNEI. This CDR3 is CASSEDRGRSGELFF. CDR3 nucleotide sequence: TGTGCCAGCAGTGAAGACAGGGGAAGGTCCGGGGAGCTGTTTTTT.

This clonotype appeared many times. The gene calls are TRBV6-1 and TRBJ2-1, with 7 bases fitting TRBD2. J lost 5 bases, V lost 7 bases, and 11 bases had no gene match. There are 15 residues in the CDR3. Per germline, CDR1 MNHNS and CDR2 SASEGT. The CDR3 DNA reads as TGTGCCAGCATTACCCGGGACTACGTCAACAATGAGCAGTTCTTC. Protein: CASITRDYVNNEQFF.

This clonotype was found many times. This chain links TRBV20-1 with TRBJ2-1, with TRBD2 matching over 7 bases. CDR1 is DFQATT, CDR2 SNEGSKA, per germline (reference sequence). The CDR3 totals 12 residues. V shed 6 bases, J shed 12 bases, and the junction held 11 bases outside the gene matches. In DNA form, the CDR3 reads TGCAGTGCGGGACGATTCGGCGGGGGGCAGTTCTTC. Its protein product is CSAGRFGGGQFF.

Turning to this clonotype: The conserved phenylalanine or tryptophan normally closing the CDR3 is absent here, so this likely arose from a read error. This chain uses TRBV7-8 with TRBJ2-1; 9 bases fit TRBD2. CDR3 size: 17 residues. After removal of 2 bases from V and 2 bases from J, the junction contained 7 bases not matched to a gene. The germline V gene encodes CDR1 SGHVS and CDR2 FQNEAQ. In DNA form, the CDR3 reads TGTGCCAGCAGCTTAACCCCGGGACTAGCACCCTACAATGAGCAGTTCATC. It is translated as CASSLTPGLAPYNEQFI.

This chain links TRBV29-1 with TRBJ2-2; 8 bases line up with TRBD1. The CDR3 spans 15 residues. Germline assignment: CDR1 SQVTM and CDR2 ANQGSEA. With V trimmed by 8 bases and J by 4 bases, 12 bases remained unmatched. The CDR3 sequence: CSYLGQGARTGELFF. For the CDR3, the DNA is TGCAGCTACCTCGGGCAGGGGGCGCGCACCGGGGAGCTGTTTTTT.

This clonotype came up many times. The chain employs TRBV12-3 or TRBV12-4 and TRBJ2-3; a weak D match, TRBD2 (6 bases). The CDR3 has 15 amino acids. Trimming left V 5 bases short and J 0 bases short, with 12 bases between. The CDR3 DNA sequence: TGTGCCAGCAGTCCCCATCGGGGGAGCACAGATACGCAGTATTTT. It translates to CASSPHRGSTDTQYF.

V usage is TRBV6-5 and J usage is TRBJ2-5; 7 positions agree with TRBD1. From germline, CDR1 is MNHEY and CDR2 SVGAGI. The length of the CDR3 is 21 residues. The trim removed 0 bases at V and 4 bases at J, leaving 23 bases unmatched. The CDR3 DNA follows: TGTGCCAGCAGTTACTCGTTGGTCTGGTTTCTAGGACAGGTCCTGGGAGAGACCCAGTACTTC. Protein: CASSYSLVWFLGQVLGETQYF.

The chain recombines TRBV7-9 with TRBJ2-3; perhaps TRBD2 as D (5 bases). The CDR3 contains 14 residues. Deletions cut 3 bases from V and 6 bases from J, with 13 bases between. Looked up from germline, CDR1 is SEHNR and CDR2 is FQNEAQ (reference sequence). The CDR3 nucleotides are TGTGCCAGCAGCTTCGGACGGGAATGGGATACGCAGTATTTT. This codes for CASSFGREWDTQYF. Full variable domain (rest looked up from reference TRBV7-9 and TRBJ2-3): DTGVSQNPRHKITKRGQNVTFRCDPISEHNRLYWYRQTLGQGPEFLTYFQNEAQLEKSRLLSDRFSAERPKGSFSTLEIQRTEQGDSAMYLCASSFGREWDTQYFGPGTRLTVL.

This clonotype was recorded many times. This chain connects TRBV3-1 to TRBJ2-1; 10 nucleotides agree with TRBD1. V lost 3 bases, J lost 4 bases, and 9 bases stayed unmatched. CDR1 and CDR2 (germline): LGHDT, YNNKEL (reference sequence). The CDR3 is 17 residues long. The CDR3 DNA sequence: TGTGCCAGCAGCCAGCTAACGGGACAGGGGTTTTACAATGAGCAGTTCTTC. It translates to CASSQLTGQGFYNEQFF.

This clonotype came up many times. V and J are TRBV5-1 and TRBJ2-3; D not certain. Trimming stripped 1 base from V and 4 bases from J, with 13 bases between. The CDR3 is 15 residues long. CDR1 and CDR2 from the germline V gene are SGHRS and YFSETQ. This CDR3 reads CASSLNRPRADTQYF. CDR3 coding DNA: TGCGCCAGCAGCTTGAATCGGCCCCGGGCAGATACGCAGTATTTT.

This clonotype was seen ten or more times. This rearrangement joins TRBV30 to TRBJ2-7; no definite D call. Trimming removed 1 base from V and 4 bases from J, with 17 bases in between. The CDR3 covers 15 residues. CDR1 and CDR2 (germline): GTSNPN, SVGIG (reference sequence). In DNA form, the CDR3 reads TGTGCCTGGAGTGGTCCAAACCCCCCAGCTTACGAGCAGTACTTC. Translation: CAWSGPNPPAYEQYF.

This clonotype came up a few times. V gene TRBV28 combines with J gene TRBJ1-4, with unresolved D. Trimming took 5 bases from V and 8 from J, leaving 15 bases between them. This CDR3 spans 14 amino acids. CDR1 is MDHEN and CDR2 is SYDVKM in the germline V gene. CDR3 coding DNA: TGTGCCAGCAGTCTTGCGGAGGAGTGGGAAAAACTGTTTTTT. Encoded protein: CASSLAEEWEKLFF.

This clonotype has at least ten counts. The J gene is TRBJ2-1, the V gene TRBV2, with 7 bases fitting TRBD1. V gave up 6 bases and J gave up 3 bases; unmatched junction bases: 14. There are 17 residues in the CDR3. Germline V lookup: CDR1 SNHLY, CDR2 FYNNEI. In DNA, the CDR3 is TGTGCCAGCAGCGAGATGGTACGTTGGACAGGCTACAATGAGCAGTTCTTC. Translated: CASSEMVRWTGYNEQFF.

This clonotype was seen at least ten times. J is TRBJ2-3 and V is TRBV11-2; a possible D gene is TRBD2 (6 bases). The V gene's germline CDR1 is SGHAT and CDR2 FQNNGV. The CDR3 spans 14 residues. V was shortened by 4 bases and J by 6 bases, with 14 bases between the two germline ends. The CDR3 sequence is CASSYTSSADTQYF. CDR3 nucleotides: TGTGCCAGCAGCTACACTAGCTCCGCCGATACGCAGTATTTT.

V gene TRBV20-1 combines with J gene TRBJ2-1, with 10 bases identical to TRBD1. The CDR3 has 14 residues. Germline V gene data show CDR1 as DFQATT and CDR2 as SNEGSKA (reference sequence). The J segment lost 8 bases and the V segment lost 4 bases, leaving 8 bases of the junction unmatched. This chain's CDR3 is CSAKKGTGVDEQFF. The CDR3, as DNA: TGCAGTGCTAAAAAAGGGACAGGGGTGGATGAGCAGTTCTTC.

Regarding this clonotype: This may be a read error, as it is one base from a much larger clone. V and J are TRBV11-3 and TRBJ2-1; TRBD2 matches at 9 bases. CDR3 length: 13 residues. The V gene's germline CDR1 is SGHNT and CDR2 YENEEA. With 8 bases clipped from V and 2 bases from J, the junction kept 1 base outside the gene matches. Here the CDR3 reads CASGLAPYNEQFF. For the CDR3, the DNA is TGTGCCAGCGGACTAGCGCCCTACAATGAGCAGTTCTTC.

The V gene is TRBV20-1, the J gene TRBJ2-7; TRBD1 matches at 8 bases. With V trimmed by 0 bases and J by 4 bases, 14 bases remained unmatched. CDR3 length: 17 residues. Germline CDR1 reads DFQATT; CDR2 reads SNEGSKA (reference sequence). The CDR3 loop is CSARDLSPQGASYEQYF. Here the CDR3 DNA reads TGCAGTGCTAGAGATCTCTCCCCCCAGGGGGCATCATACGAGCAGTACTTC.

V usage is TRBV11-2 and J usage is TRBJ2-6; D may correspond to TRBD1 or TRBD2 (6 bases each). Germline-derived CDR1 and CDR2 are SGHAT and FQNNGV. This CDR3 comprises 16 residues. The V end lost 5 bases, the J end lost 8 bases, and 19 bases lay between the germline ends. In DNA form, the CDR3 reads TGTGCCAGCAGCCCTCTTAGGGGGGCTTATTCCAACGTCCTGACTTTC. Amino acids: CASSPLRGAYSNVLTF.

This clonotype was counted ten times or more. The chain joins TRBV20-1 to TRBJ1-1; tentatively, D is TRBD1 (5 bases). The CDR3 extends over 17 amino acids. Deletions cut 0 bases from V and 1 base from J, with 18 bases between. Germline-derived CDR1 and CDR2 are DFQATT and SNEGSKA (reference sequence). CDR3 loop: CSARDRGVGRKNTEAFF. The CDR3 DNA sequence: TGCAGTGCTAGAGATAGAGGCGTGGGGCGCAAGAACACTGAAGCTTTCTTT.

This clonotype was observed many times. J is TRBJ2-1 and V is TRBV27, with 7 bases identical to TRBD2. Per germline, CDR1 MNHEY and CDR2 SMNVEV (reference sequence). This CDR3 region has 15 residues. J was trimmed by 0 bases and V by 6 bases; bases with no gene match: 5. The CDR3 is CASSSAGISYNEQFF. In nucleotides, the CDR3 is TGTGCCAGCAGCTCAGCGGGGATCTCCTACAATGAGCAGTTCTTC.

This chain connects TRBV19 to TRBJ1-1, with 10 positions matching TRBD1. V gave up 6 bases and J gave up 5 bases; unmatched junction bases: 3. From germline, CDR1 is LNHDA and CDR2 SQIVND (reference sequence). There are 13 residues in the CDR3. CDR3 protein: CASRTGGRTEAFF. In DNA form, the CDR3 reads TGTGCCAGTAGGACAGGGGGCAGGACTGAAGCTTTCTTT.

The chain is built from TRBV29-1 and TRBJ1-2; TRBD1 aligns across 8 bases. Germline lookup yields CDR1 SQVTM and CDR2 ANQGSEA. V was pared by 7 bases and J by 6 bases, with 7 bases of the junction left unmatched. The CDR3 consists of 12 residues. The CDR3 here is CSGETGVDGYTF. The CDR3 coding sequence is TGCAGCGGTGAGACAGGGGTCGATGGCTACACCTTC.

This clonotype was recorded at least ten times. V and J are TRBV29-1 and TRBJ1-1; 11 bases are a match to TRBD1. Germline-derived CDR1 and CDR2 are SQVTM and ANQGSEA. V was clipped by 7 bases and J by 1 base; unmatched bases: 8. This CDR3 has 15 amino acids. As DNA, the CDR3 is TGCAGCGCCTGGGACAGGGGGGAGCGGAACACTGAAGCTTTCTTT. Protein sequence: CSAWDRGERNTEAFF.

This clonotype came up many times. This rearrangement joins TRBV4-1 to TRBJ1-1, with D perhaps matching TRBD1 (5 bases). Germline assignment: CDR1 MGHRA and CDR2 YSYEKL. V was trimmed by 1 base and J by 1 base, leaving 10 bases between them. CDR3 length equals 15 residues. The CDR3: CASSQVAGTNTEAFF. The CDR3 DNA sequence: TGCGCCAGCAGCCAAGTAGCCGGGACGAACACTGAAGCTTTCTTT.